The 3 T cell receptor beta chains presented below share a single source sample, sequenced in a study of T-cell reconstitution after alpha-beta-depleted transplantation in children. As it was prepared, the TCRbeta library received unique molecular identifiers. MiXCR, run by TCRdb on the PCR reads, gives a single entry per CDR3 protein. The profile shows about 610,000 distinct CDR3 sequences, over 9.5% of them singletons. Sequences were derived from PBMCs from the stem cell graft donor, sampled from the stem cell graft. Source of these receptors: a human donor who donated a stem cell graft to a child with acute myeloid leukemia.

This clonotype was counted a few times. The chain combines TRBV5-1 with TRBJ2-2; 9 bases match TRBD2. This CDR3 is built from 17 residues. The junction had 11 bases not matched to a gene; V was cut back by 4 bases and J by 4 bases. CDR1 is SGHRS, CDR2 YFSETQ, per germline. The CDR3 sequence: CASSGGLARLVTGELFF. In DNA, the CDR3 is TGCGCCAGCAGCGGAGGACTAGCGCGACTGGTCACCGGGGAGCTGTTTTTT.

V gene TRBV12-3 or TRBV12-4 combines with J gene TRBJ2-5; D is undetermined. The CDR3 has 16 residues. With 4 bases removed from V and 4 bases from J, the gap between germline ends came to 19 bases. The CDR3 DNA reads as TGTGCCAGCAGTTCTACGAAATTGGGCCAAAGAGAGACCCAGTACTTC. Its protein is CASSSTKLGQRETQYF.

This clonotype was seen ten or more times. The chain is built from TRBV20-1 and TRBJ2-1; D not resolved. The V gene's germline CDR1 is DFQATT and CDR2 SNEGSKA (reference sequence). The CDR3 consists of 11 residues. Trimming removed 0 bases at V and 11 bases at J, with 8 bases between. Here the CDR3 reads CSARDGTKQFF. The CDR3 DNA reads as TGCAGTGCTAGAGATGGTACCAAGCAGTTCTTC.